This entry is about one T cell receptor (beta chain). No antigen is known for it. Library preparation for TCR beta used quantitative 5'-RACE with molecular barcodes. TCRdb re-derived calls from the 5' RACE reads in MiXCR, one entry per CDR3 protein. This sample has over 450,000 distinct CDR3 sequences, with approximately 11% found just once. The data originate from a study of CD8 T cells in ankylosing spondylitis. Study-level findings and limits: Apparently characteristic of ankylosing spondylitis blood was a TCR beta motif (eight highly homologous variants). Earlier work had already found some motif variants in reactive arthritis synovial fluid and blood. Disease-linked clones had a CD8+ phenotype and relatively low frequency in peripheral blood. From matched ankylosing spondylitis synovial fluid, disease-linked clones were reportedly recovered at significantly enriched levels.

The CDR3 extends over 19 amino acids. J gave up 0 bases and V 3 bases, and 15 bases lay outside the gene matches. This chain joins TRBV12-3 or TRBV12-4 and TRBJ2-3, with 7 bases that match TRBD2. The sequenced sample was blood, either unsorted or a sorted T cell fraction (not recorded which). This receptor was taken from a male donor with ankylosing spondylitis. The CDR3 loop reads CASSLGVGGGPGSTDTQYF. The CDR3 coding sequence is TGTGCCAGCAGTTTGGGTGTTGGGGGAGGGCCGGGTAGCACAGATACGCAGTATTTT.